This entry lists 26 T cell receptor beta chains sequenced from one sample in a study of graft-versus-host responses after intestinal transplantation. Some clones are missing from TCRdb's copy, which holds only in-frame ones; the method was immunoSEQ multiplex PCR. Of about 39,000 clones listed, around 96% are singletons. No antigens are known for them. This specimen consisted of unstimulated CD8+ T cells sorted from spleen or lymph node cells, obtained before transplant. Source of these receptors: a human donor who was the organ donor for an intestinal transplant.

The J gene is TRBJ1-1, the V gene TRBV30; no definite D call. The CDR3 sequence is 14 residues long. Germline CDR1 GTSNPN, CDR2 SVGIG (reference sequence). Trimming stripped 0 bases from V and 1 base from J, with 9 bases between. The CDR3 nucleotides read TGTGCCTGGAGTGTACACGGGTCGAACACTGAAGCTTTCTTT. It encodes CAWSVHGSNTEAFF.

The CDR3 coding sequence is TGTGCCAGCACCACGACCCAGGGGGGGGGCCCTTCCTACGAGCAGTACTTC. This translates into CASTTTQGGGPSYEQYF. The J gene is TRBJ2-7, the V gene TRBV11-2; D is tentatively TRBD1 or TRBD2 (7 bases each). In germline, CDR1 is SGHAT, CDR2 FQNNGV. V lost 7 bases, J lost 1 base, and 23 bases lay in between. The CDR3 has 17 amino acids.

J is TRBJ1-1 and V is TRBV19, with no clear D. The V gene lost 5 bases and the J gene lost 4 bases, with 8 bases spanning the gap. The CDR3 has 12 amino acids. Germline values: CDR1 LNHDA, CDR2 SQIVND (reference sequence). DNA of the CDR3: TGTGCCAGTAGTCCCTTTGGCACTGAAGCTTTCTTT. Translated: CASSPFGTEAFF.

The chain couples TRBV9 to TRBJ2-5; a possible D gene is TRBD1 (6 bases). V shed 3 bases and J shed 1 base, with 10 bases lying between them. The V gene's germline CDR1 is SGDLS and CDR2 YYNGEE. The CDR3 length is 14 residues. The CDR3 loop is CASSEEGVQETQYF. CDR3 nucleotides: TGTGCCAGCAGCGAAGAGGGGGTCCAAGAGACCCAGTACTTC.

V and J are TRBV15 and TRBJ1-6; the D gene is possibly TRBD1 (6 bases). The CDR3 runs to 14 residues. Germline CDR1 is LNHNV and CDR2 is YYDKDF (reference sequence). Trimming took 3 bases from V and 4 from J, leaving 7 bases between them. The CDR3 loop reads CATSSRGYNSPLHF. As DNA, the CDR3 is TGTGCCACCAGCAGCAGGGGATATAATTCACCCCTCCACTTT.

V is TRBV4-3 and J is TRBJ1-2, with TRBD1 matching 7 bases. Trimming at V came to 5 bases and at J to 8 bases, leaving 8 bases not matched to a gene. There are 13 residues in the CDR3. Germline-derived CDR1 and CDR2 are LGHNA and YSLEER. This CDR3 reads CASSKNRGQGYTF. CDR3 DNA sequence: TGCGCCAGCAGCAAAAACAGGGGTCAGGGCTACACCTTC.

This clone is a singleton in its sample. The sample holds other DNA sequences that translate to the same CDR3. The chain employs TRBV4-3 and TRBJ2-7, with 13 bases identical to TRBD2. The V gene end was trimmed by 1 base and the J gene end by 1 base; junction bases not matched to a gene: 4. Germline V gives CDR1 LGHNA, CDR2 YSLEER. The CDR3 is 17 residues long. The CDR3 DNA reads TGCGCCAGCAGCCAAGCCGAGGGACTAGCGGGATCCTACGAGCAGTACTTC. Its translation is CASSQAEGLAGSYEQYF.

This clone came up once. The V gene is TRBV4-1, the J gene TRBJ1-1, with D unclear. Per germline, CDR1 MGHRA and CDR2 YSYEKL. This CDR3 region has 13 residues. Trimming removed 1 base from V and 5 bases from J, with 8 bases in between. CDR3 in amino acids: CASSQVSGTEAFF. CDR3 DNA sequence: TGCGCCAGCAGCCAAGTTTCCGGGACTGAAGCTTTCTTT.

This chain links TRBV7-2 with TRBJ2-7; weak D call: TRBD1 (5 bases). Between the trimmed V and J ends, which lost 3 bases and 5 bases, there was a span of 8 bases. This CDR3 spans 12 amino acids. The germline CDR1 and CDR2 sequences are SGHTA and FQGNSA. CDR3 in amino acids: CASSFPGNEQYF. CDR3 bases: TGTGCCAGCAGCTTCCCAGGGAACGAGCAGTACTTC.

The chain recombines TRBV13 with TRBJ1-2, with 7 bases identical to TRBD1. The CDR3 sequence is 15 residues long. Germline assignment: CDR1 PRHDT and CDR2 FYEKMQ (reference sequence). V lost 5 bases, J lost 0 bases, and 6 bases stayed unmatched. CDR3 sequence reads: CASSPRTGSNYGYTF. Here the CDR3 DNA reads TGTGCCAGCAGCCCACGGACAGGTTCTAACTATGGCTACACCTTC.

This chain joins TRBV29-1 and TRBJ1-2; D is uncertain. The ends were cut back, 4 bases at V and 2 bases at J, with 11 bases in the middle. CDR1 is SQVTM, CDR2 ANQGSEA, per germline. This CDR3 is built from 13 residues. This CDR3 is CSVVEPQNYGYTF. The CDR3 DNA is TGCAGCGTTGTAGAGCCACAGAACTATGGCTACACCTTC.

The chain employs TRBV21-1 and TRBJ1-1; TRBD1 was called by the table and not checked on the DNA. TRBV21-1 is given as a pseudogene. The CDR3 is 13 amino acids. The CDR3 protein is CAPRYRAGTEAFF. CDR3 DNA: TGTGCCCCCCGGTACAGGGCGGGCACTGAAGCTTTCTTT.

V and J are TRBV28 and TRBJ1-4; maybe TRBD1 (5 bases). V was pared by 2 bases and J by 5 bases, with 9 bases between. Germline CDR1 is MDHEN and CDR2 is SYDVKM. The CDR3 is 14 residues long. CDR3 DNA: TGTGCCAGCAGTTTAGGGGGGACGAATGAAAAACTGTTTTTT. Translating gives CASSLGGTNEKLFF.

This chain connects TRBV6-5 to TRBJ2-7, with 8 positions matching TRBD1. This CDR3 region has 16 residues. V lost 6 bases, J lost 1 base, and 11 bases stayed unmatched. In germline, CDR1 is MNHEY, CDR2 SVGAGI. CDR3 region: CASSYDWTGTSYEQYF. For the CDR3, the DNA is TGTGCCAGCAGCTACGATTGGACAGGGACGTCCTACGAGCAGTACTTC.

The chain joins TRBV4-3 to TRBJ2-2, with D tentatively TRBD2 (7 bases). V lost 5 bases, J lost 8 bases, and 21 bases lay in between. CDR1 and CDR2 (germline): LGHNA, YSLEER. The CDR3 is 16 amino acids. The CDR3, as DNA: TGCGCCAGCAGCGCCGAAGTGGGGGGGGCCTATGGGGAGCTGTTTTTT. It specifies CASSAEVGGAYGELFF.

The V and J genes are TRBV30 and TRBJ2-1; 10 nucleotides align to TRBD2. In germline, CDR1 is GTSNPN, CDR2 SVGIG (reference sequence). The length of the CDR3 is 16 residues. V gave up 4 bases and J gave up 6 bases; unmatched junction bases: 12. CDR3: CAWTQASGGPLNEQFF. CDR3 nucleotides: TGTGCCTGGACCCAGGCTAGCGGGGGCCCCCTCAATGAGCAGTTCTTC.

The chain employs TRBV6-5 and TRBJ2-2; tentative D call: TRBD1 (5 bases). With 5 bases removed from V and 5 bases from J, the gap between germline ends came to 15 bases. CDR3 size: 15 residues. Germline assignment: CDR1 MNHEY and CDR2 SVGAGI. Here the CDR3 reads CASSHEGVWTGELFF. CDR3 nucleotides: TGTGCCAGCAGTCACGAAGGGGTCTGGACCGGGGAGCTGTTTTTT.

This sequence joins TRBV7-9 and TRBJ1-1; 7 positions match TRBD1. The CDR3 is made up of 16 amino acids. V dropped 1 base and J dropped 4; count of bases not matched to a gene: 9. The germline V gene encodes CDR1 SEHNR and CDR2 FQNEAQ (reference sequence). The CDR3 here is CASSLDRGSPTTEAFF. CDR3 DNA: TGTGCCAGCAGCTTAGACAGGGGCTCGCCAACCACTGAAGCTTTCTTT.

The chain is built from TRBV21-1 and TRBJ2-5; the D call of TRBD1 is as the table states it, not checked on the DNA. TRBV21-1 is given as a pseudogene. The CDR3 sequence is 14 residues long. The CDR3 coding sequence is TGTGCCAGCAGCCCCCGGACAGTCCAAGAGACCCAGTACTTC. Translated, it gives CASSPRTVQETQYF.

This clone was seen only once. CDR3 protein: CASSLETGVHYEQYF. CDR3 coding DNA: TGTGCCAGCAGCTTAGAAACAGGGGTCCACTACGAGCAGTACTTC. This sequence joins TRBV5-5 and TRBJ2-7; TRBD1 aligns across 7 bases. Germline V gives CDR1 SGHKS, CDR2 YYEKEE (reference sequence). The CDR3 runs 15 residues. V dropped 2 bases and J dropped 3; count of bases not matched to a gene: 8.

CDR3 loop: CASSHTAGANYGYTF. Here the CDR3 DNA reads TGCGCCAGCAGCCACACAGCGGGGGCTAACTATGGCTACACCTTC. This chain links TRBV4-3 with TRBJ1-2; weak D call: TRBD1 (5 bases). Germline V gene data show CDR1 as LGHNA and CDR2 as YSLEER. The CDR3 totals 15 residues. V was shortened by 3 bases and J by 0 bases, with 11 bases between the two germline ends.

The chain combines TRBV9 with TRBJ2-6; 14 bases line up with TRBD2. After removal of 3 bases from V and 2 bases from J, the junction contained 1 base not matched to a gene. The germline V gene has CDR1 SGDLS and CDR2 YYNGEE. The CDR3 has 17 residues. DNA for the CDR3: TGTGCCAGCAGCGGACTAGCGGGGGGGCCTGGGGCCAACGTCCTGACTTTC. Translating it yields CASSGLAGGPGANVLTF.

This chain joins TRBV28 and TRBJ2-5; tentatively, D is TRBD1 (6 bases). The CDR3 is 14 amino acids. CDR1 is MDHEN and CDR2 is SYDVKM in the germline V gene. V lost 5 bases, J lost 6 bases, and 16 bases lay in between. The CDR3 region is CASSTITGSKTQYF. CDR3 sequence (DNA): TGTGCCAGCAGTACTATAACAGGGAGCAAGACCCAGTACTTC.

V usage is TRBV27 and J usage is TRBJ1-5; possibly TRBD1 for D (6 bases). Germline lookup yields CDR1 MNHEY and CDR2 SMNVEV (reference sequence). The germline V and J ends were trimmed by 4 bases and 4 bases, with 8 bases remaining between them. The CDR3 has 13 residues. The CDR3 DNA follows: TGTGCCAGCAGTTGGACAGAAAATCAGCCCCAGCATTTT. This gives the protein CASSWTENQPQHF.

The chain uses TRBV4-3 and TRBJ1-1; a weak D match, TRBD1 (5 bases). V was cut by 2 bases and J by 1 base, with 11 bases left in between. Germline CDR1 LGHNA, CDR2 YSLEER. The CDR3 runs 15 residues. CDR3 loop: CASSQTGLPNTEAFF. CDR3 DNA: TGCGCCAGCAGCCAAACGGGACTCCCGAACACTGAAGCTTTCTTT.

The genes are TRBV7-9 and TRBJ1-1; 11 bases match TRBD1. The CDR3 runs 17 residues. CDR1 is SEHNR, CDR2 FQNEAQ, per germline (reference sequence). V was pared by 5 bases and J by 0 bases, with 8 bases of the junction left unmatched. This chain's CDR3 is CASSTGQGASMNTEAFF. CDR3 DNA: TGTGCCAGCAGCACCGGACAGGGGGCTTCTATGAACACTGAAGCTTTCTTT.